This TCR beta chain comes out of a study of T cell responses to AZD1222 COVID-19 vaccine. Study-level points and caveats: At baseline, just a handful of AZD1222 recipients tested seropositive. It was only after the peak T cell response that any repertoires were sampled. White British people made up most donors, females outnumbered males, and clonal diversity was possibly underestimated. Unmutated regions of variants are reportedly targeted by nearly half of spike-specific TCRs.

The repertoire was sequenced with immunoSEQ multiplex PCR; TCRdb's copy has only in-frame clones and lacks some. The sample yields about 100,000 clones, just under 90% seen once. Comment on this clone: Its antigen is as yet unknown.

Germline V gives CDR1 MNHEY, CDR2 SMNVEV (reference sequence). This CDR3 has 17 amino acids. Trimming removed 5 bases at V and 0 bases at J, with 17 bases between. This sequence joins TRBV27 and TRBJ1-3, with D uncertain. The sample was peripheral blood, taken on day 0 of AZD1222 vaccination. This TCR was sampled from an adult in good health. CDR3 loop: CASSPLKESSSGNTIYF. The CDR3 DNA reads as TGTGCCAGCAGTCCTCTCAAGGAATCATCCTCTGGAAACACCATATATTTT.